This T cell receptor (beta chain) was sequenced for a study of regulatory T cells in long-lasting Graves disease. The CDR3 spans 13 residues. CDR1 SGHAT and CDR2 FQNNGV come from the germline V gene. The V end lost 5 bases, the J end lost 3 bases, and 10 bases lay between the germline ends. The TCR beta library used iRepertoire HTBI primers with Arm-PCR amplification of CDR3. In TCRdb, the multiplex PCR reads were re-called with MiXCR into one record per CDR3 protein. The table shows 550,000 to 600,000 distinct CDR3 sequences, with about 16% occurring only once. Indicated time point: newly diagnosed GD, antithyroid drugs for less than 3 months. Scientists built the TCR library using RNA that was extracted from PBMCs. Study outcomes and limitations: New patients shared fewer public clonotypes (around 970) than persistent patients did (about 3,000).

The sample holds a few counts of this clonotype. Antigen specificity is unknown. The same sample was also studied in work on T cells in Graves' hyperthyroidism and ophthalmopathy.

The receptor's source is a man aged 18 to 30 with Graves disease. The sample was peripheral blood mononuclear cells (PBMCs), taken at new diagnosis, from a patient treated with antithyroid drugs. V and J are TRBV11-2 and TRBJ1-2; D gene uncertain. The CDR3 sequence is CASSTPRDYGYTF. The CDR3 DNA follows: TGTGCCAGCAGCACACCTCGGGACTATGGCTACACCTTC.